The entry below describes one TCR beta chain. This specimen belongs to a study of shared clonotypes between healthy human individuals. The naive CD8 fraction comprised CD45RO-negative cells positively selected for CCR7 and excluded terminally differentiated effector memory CD45RA+ cells. Trimming pared 4 bases from V and 0 bases from J, leaving 18 bases between. Looked up from germline, CDR1 is SGHAT and CDR2 is FQNNGV. CDR3 length: 17 residues. TCRdb's table, derived via immunoSEQ multiplex PCR, lists solely in-frame clones and lacks some. This table holds roughly 550,000 clones, roughly 96% found once.

The chain is built from TRBV11-2 and TRBJ2-5; D is perhaps TRBD2 (6 bases). The clonotype comes from a woman in her 30s in good health. Material: naive CD8+ T cells sorted from blood. The CDR3 loop is CASSSRETQLHQETQYF. CDR3 nucleotide sequence: TGTGCCAGCAGCTCCCGGGAGACACAGCTCCACCAAGAGACCCAGTACTTC.